The sequence of this T cell receptor (beta chain) was determined in a study of PD-1 blockade in classical Hodgkin lymphoma. Study outcomes and limitations: Although disease activity or prior therapy may be involved, causes of the repertoire differences remain undefined. Reports described newly diagnosed patients as having lower baseline TCR diversity than healthy donors.

Sequenced by immunoSEQ multiplex PCR; TCRdb stores in-frame clones only, minus some. The sample consists of around 16,000 clones, more than 70% of them appearing once. Time point noted: newly diagnosed, previously untreated cHL patient sample. With magnetic negative selection, CD4+ T cells were purified from PBMCs that had been thawed. With respect to this clone: Its antigen is unidentified.

CDR1 MDHEN and CDR2 SYDVKM come from the germline V gene. The CDR3 totals 15 residues. Trimming cost V 6 bases and J 6 bases; bases outside gene matches: 12. Source material: CD4+ T cells from blood. This TCR came from a human donor with classical Hodgkin lymphoma. The chain couples TRBV28 to TRBJ2-7; 9 bases are a match to TRBD1. The CDR3 coding sequence is TGTGCCAGCAGCCCGGACAGGGGAGTTGAAAGCGAGCAGTACTTC. It is translated as CASSPDRGVESEQYF.